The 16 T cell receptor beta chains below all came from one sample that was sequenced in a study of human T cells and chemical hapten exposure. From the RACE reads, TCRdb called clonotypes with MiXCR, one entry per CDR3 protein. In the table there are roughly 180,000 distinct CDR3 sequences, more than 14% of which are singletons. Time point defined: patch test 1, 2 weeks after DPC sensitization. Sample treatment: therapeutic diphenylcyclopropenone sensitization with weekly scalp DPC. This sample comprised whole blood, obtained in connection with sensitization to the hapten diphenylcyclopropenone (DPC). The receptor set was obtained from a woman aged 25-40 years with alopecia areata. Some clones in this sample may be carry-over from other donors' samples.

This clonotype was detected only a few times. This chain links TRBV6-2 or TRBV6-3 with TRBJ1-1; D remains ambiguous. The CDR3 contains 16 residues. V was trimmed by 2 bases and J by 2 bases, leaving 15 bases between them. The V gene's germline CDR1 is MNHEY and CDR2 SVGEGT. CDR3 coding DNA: TGTGCCAGCAGTTACGGGCCCAGTGGGATAAACACTGAAGCTTTCTTT. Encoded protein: CASSYGPSGINTEAFF.

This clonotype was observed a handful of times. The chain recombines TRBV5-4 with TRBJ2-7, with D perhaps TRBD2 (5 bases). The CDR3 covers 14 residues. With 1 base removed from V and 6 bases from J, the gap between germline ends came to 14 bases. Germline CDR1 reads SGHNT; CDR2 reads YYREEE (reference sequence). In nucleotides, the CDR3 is TGTGCCAGCAGCTTGCCTACTGGGAGCGGCGAGCAGTACTTC. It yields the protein CASSLPTGSGEQYF.

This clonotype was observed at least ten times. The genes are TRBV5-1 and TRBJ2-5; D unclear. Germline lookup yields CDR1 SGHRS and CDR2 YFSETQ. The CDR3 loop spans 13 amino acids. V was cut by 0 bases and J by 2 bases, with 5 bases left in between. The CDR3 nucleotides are TGCGCCAGCAGCTTGGAAGGGCAAGAGACCCAGTACTTC. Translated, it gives CASSLEGQETQYF.

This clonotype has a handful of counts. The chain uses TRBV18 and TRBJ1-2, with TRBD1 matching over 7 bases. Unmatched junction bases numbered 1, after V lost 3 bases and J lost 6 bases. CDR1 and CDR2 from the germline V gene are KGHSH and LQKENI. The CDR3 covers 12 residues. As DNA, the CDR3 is TGTGCCAGCTCACCTGGACAGGATGGCTACACCTTC. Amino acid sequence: CASSPGQDGYTF.

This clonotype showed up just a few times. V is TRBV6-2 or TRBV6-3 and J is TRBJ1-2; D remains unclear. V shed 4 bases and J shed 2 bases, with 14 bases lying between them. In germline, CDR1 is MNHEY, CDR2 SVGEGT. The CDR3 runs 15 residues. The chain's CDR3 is CASSFQVLRNYGYTF. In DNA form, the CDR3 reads TGTGCCAGCAGTTTTCAAGTTCTTCGGAACTATGGCTACACCTTC.

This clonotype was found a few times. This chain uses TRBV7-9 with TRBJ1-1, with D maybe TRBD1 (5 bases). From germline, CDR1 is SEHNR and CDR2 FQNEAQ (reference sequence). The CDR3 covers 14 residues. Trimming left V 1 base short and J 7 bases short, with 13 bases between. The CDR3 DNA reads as TGTGCCAGCAGCTTAGTAGGACATGCGGATGAAGCTTTCTTT. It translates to CASSLVGHADEAFF.

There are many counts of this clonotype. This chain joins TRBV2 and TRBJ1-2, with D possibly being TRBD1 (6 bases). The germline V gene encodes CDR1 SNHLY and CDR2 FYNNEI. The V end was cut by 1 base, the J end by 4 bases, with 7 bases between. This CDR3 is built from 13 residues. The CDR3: CASSEETGYGYTF. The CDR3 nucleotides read TGTGCCAGCAGTGAAGAGACAGGCTATGGCTACACCTTC.

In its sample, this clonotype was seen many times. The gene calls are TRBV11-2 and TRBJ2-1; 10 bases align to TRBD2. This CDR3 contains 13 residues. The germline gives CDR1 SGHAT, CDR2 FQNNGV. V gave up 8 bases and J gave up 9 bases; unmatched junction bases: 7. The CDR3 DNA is TGTGCCAGCTCGCTAGCGGGGGTTGGTGAGCAGTTCTTC. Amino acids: CASSLAGVGEQFF.

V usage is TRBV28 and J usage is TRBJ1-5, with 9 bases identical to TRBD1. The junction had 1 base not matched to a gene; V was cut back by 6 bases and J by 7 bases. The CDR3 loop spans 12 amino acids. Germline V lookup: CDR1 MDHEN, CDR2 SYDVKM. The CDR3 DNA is TGTGCCAGCAGAACAGGGGGCCAGCCCCAGCATTTT. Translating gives CASRTGGQPQHF.

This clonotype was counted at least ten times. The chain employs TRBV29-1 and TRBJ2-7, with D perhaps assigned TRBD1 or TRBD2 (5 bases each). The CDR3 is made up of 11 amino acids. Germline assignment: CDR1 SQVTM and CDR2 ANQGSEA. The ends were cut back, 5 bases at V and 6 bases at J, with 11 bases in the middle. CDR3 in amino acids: CSVSPGLEQYF. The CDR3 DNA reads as TGCAGCGTTTCCCCGGGGCTCGAGCAGTACTTC.

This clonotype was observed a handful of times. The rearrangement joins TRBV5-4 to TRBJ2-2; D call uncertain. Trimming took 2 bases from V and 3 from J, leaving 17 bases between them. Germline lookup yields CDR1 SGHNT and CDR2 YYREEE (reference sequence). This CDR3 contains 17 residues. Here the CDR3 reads CASSFDQIGPDTGELFF. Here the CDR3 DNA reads TGTGCCAGCAGCTTTGACCAAATCGGGCCGGACACCGGGGAGCTGTTTTTT.

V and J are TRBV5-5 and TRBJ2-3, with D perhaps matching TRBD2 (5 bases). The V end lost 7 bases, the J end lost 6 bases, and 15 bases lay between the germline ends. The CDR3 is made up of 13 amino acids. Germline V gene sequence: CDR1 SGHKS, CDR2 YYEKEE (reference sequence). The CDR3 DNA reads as TGTGCCAGCCTGGCGAGGGCCGGTGATACGCAGTATTTT. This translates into CASLARAGDTQYF.

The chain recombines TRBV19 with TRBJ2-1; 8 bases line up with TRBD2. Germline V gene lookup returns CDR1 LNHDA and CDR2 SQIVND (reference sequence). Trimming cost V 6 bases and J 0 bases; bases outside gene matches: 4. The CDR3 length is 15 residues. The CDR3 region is CASSSGGVSYNEQFF. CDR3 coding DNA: TGTGCCAGTAGCTCGGGGGGGGTCTCCTACAATGAGCAGTTCTTC.

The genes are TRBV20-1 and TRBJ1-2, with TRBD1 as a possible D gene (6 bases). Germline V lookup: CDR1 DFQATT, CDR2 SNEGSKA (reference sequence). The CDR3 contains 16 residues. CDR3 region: CSVDPIIRGGDYGYTF. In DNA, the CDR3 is TGCAGCGTTGATCCCATCATCAGGGGAGGGGACTATGGCTACACCTTC.

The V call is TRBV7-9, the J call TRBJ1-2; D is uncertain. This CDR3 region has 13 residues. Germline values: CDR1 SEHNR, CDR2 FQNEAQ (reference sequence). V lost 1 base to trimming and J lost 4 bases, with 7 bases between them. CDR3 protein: CASSLEEVYGYTF. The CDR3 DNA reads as TGTGCCAGCAGCTTAGAAGAGGTCTATGGCTACACCTTC.

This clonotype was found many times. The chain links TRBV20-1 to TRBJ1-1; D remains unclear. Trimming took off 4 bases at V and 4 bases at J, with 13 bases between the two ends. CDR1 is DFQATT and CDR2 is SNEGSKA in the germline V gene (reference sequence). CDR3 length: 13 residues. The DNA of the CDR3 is TGCAGTGCTACTCGCCCGGGAGGCACTGAAGCTTTCTTT. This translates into CSATRPGGTEAFF.